The 5 T cell receptor beta chains listed next were all sequenced from one sample in a study of CD8+ T cells in alopecia areata. Treatment described: oral pan-JAK inhibitor, 5-10 mg twice daily. RNA was extracted and reverse transcribed into cDNA as the sequencing template. The assay was immunoSEQ multiplex PCR, and TCRdb's table has in-frame clones only and misses some. The table lists approximately 180,000 clones, 53% of them singletons, with 11% in the top ten. Sequenced material: CD8+ T cells sorted from blood, taken at week 24, from a patient treated with tofacitinib. The receptors stem from a human donor with alopecia areata.

The table lists this clone with many counts. The V gene is TRBV20-1, the J gene TRBJ2-1, with 8 bases fitting TRBD1. V lost 5 bases and J lost 10; bases outside the gene matches: 4. Germline-derived CDR1 and CDR2 are DFQATT and SNEGSKA (reference sequence). The CDR3 loop spans 11 amino acids. CDR3 bases: TGCAGTGCTCCAGGGGGCTGGGAGCAGTTCTTC. As protein: CSAPGGWEQFF.

The genes are TRBV6-5 and TRBJ2-7, with a weak D call TRBD2 (6 bases). The V gene lost 2 bases and the J gene lost 4 bases, with 18 bases spanning the gap. In germline, CDR1 is MNHEY, CDR2 SVGAGI. The CDR3 contains 16 residues. CDR3 in DNA: TGTGCCAGCAGTTACGCGGAGGGGCCGACCTTGTACGAGCAGTACTTC. It encodes CASSYAEGPTLYEQYF.

This clone has a handful of counts. The chain employs TRBV13 and TRBJ2-5, with TRBD1 matching over 10 bases. The assigned J gene may be wrong: the sequence end matches TRBJ2-7 better. In germline, CDR1 is PRHDT, CDR2 FYEKMQ (reference sequence). CDR3 length: 15 amino acids. The CDR3 loop reads CASSQTGQGNYEQYF. CDR3 in DNA: TGTGCCAGCAGCCAAACGGGACAGGGGAACTACGAGCAGTACTTC.

This sequence joins TRBV6-6 and TRBJ2-5; D assignment may be TRBD1 or TRBD2 (5 bases each). Germline CDR1 MNHNY, CDR2 SVGAGI (reference sequence). V was cut by 4 bases and J by 2 bases, with 11 bases left in between. The CDR3 has 14 amino acids. The CDR3 nucleotides are TGTGCCAGCAGTTCGAGGGGCACGCAAGAGACCCAGTACTTC. It translates to CASSSRGTQETQYF.

There are a few counts of this clone. This chain links TRBV30 with TRBJ1-1; no clear D gene. Per germline, CDR1 GTSNPN and CDR2 SVGIG (reference sequence). The CDR3 consists of 12 residues. V was trimmed by 0 bases and J by 3 bases, leaving 5 bases between them. The DNA of the CDR3 is TGTGCCTGGAGTGTAGACTACACTGAAGCTTTCTTT. It specifies CAWSVDYTEAFF.